Shown below are 27 T cell receptor beta chains from a single sample sequenced in a study of T cell responses to AZD1222 COVID-19 vaccine. Assay used: immunoSEQ multiplex PCR; TCRdb lists only in-frame clones, some missing. The top ten clones hold 9.5% to 13% of a sample with about 180,000 clones, 70% to 90% of them seen once. The material sequenced was peripheral blood, taken 28 days after the second AZD1222 dose. The receptors were gathered from an adult who received the AZD1222 COVID-19 vaccine.

The chain uses TRBV29-1 and TRBJ2-7; D gene ambiguous. Trimming cost V 7 bases and J 4 bases, with 14 bases left between them. The CDR3 sequence is 12 residues long. Germline CDR1 SQVTM, CDR2 ANQGSEA. CDR3 coding DNA: TGCAGCGCCCGGGCCACTGATTACGAGCAGTACTTC. This encodes CSARATDYEQYF.

J is TRBJ2-2 and V is TRBV30; D perhaps matches TRBD1 (8 bases). Trimming took off 3 bases at V and 5 bases at J, with 22 bases between the two ends. Germline V gives CDR1 GTSNPN, CDR2 SVGIG (reference sequence). The CDR3 runs 17 residues. The CDR3 sequence: CAWSLTLGQGGTGELFF. CDR3 sequence (DNA): TGTGCCTGGAGCCTAACTTTAGGACAGGGAGGGACCGGGGAGCTGTTTTTT.

This clone was counted only a few times. The chain links TRBV6-2 or TRBV6-3 to TRBJ1-2; 8 bases align to TRBD1. Germline CDR1 reads MNHEY; CDR2 reads SVGEGT. V lost 2 bases, J lost 1 base, and 9 bases stayed unmatched. The CDR3 has 17 residues. The CDR3 coding sequence is TGTGCCAGCAGTTACGCGACAGGGGCTAATCGTAACTATGGCTACACCTTC. Protein sequence: CASSYATGANRNYGYTF.

The gene calls are TRBV5-4 and TRBJ2-3; 8 positions agree with TRBD2. Per germline, CDR1 SGHNT and CDR2 YYREEE (reference sequence). This CDR3 contains 16 residues. J was trimmed by 2 bases and V by 4 bases; bases with no gene match: 9. The CDR3 reads CASSPHPGGPTDTQYF. The CDR3, as DNA: TGTGCCAGCAGCCCGCACCCGGGGGGGCCCACAGATACGCAGTATTTT.

The rearrangement joins TRBV11-2 to TRBJ2-5, with D uncertain. The CDR3 is 14 residues long. Germline V gene data show CDR1 as SGHAT and CDR2 as FQNNGV. V was shortened by 1 base and J by 1 base, with 7 bases between the two germline ends. The CDR3 loop is CASSLGNFQETQYF. For the CDR3, the DNA is TGTGCCAGCAGCTTAGGAAATTTCCAAGAGACCCAGTACTTC.

This chain connects TRBV7-3 to TRBJ1-1; weak D call: TRBD1 (5 bases). V lost 2 bases and J 1 base, leaving 5 bases between the germline ends. The CDR3 has 13 residues. Germline assignment: CDR1 SGHTA and CDR2 FQGTGA. This CDR3 reads CASSLQGNTEAFF. The CDR3 bases are TGTGCCAGCAGCTTACAGGGGAACACTGAAGCTTTCTTT. Variable domain in full (rest from reference TRBV7-3 and TRBJ1-1): GAGVSQTPSNKVTEKGKYVELRCDPISGHTALYWYRQSLGQGPEFLIYFQGTGAADDSGLPNDRFFAVRPEGSVSTLKIQRTERGDSAVYLCASSLQGNTEAFFGQGTRLTVV.

J is TRBJ2-6 and V is TRBV29-1, with 8 bases lining up with TRBD1. This CDR3 comprises 13 residues. V trimming: 7 bases; J trimming: 13 bases; junction bases outside the gene matches: 12. Germline V gene sequence: CDR1 SQVTM, CDR2 ANQGSEA. CDR3 protein: CSERTGCPQVLTF. CDR3 coding DNA: TGCAGCGAGCGGACAGGGTGCCCCCAGGTCCTGACTTTC.

The V gene is TRBV28, the J gene TRBJ1-2; D not certain. V was pared by 5 bases and J by 4 bases, with 14 bases between. Germline CDR1 MDHEN, CDR2 SYDVKM. The CDR3 has 14 residues. The CDR3: CASSISGAGYGYTF. The CDR3 nucleotides read TGTGCCAGCAGTATTTCGGGTGCGGGCTATGGCTACACCTTC.

This chain links TRBV9 with TRBJ2-5; maybe TRBD1 (6 bases). Germline loops: CDR1 SGDLS, CDR2 YYNGEE. The CDR3 runs to 13 residues. V shed 5 bases and J shed 4 bases, with 12 bases lying between them. The CDR3 bases are TGTGCCAGCAGTAGGGACATTCCAGAGACCCAGTACTTC. Protein: CASSRDIPETQYF.

CDR3 in DNA: TGTGCCAGCAGCCGGATAGGGACAGGGAGGGGGGAACTGTTTTTT. The encoded protein is CASSRIGTGRGELFF. The chain joins TRBV3-1 (or the pseudogene TRBV3-2) to TRBJ1-4; 9 bases fit TRBD1. V shed 4 bases and J 12 bases; nucleotides not matched to a gene: 12. The CDR3 runs to 15 residues. The germline V gene encodes CDR1 LGHDT and CDR2 YNNKEL (reference sequence).

The V gene is TRBV30, the J gene TRBJ1-1, with a tentative D call TRBD1 (5 bases). CDR1 and CDR2 from the germline V gene are GTSNPN and SVGIG (reference sequence). V dropped 2 bases and J dropped 1 base, with 11 bases sitting between them. This CDR3 is 14 amino acids long. The CDR3 nucleotides read TGTGCCTGGAGTCCCTCGGGGGGGAACACTGAAGCTTTCTTT. Protein: CAWSPSGGNTEAFF. Combining the CDR3 with reference TRBV30 and TRBJ1-1 gives the whole variable domain SQTIHQWPATLVQPVGSPLSLECTVEGTSNPNLYWYRQAAGRGLQLLFYSVGIGQISSEVPQNLSASRPQDRQFILSSKKLLLSDSGFYLCAWSPSGGNTEAFFGQGTRLTVV.

The V gene is TRBV24-1, the J gene TRBJ1-4; 8 bases are shared with TRBD1. Germline values: CDR1 KGHDR, CDR2 SFDVKD. The CDR3 contains 14 residues. J was trimmed by 8 bases and V by 8 bases; bases with no gene match: 9. CDR3: CATKGQGEDEKLFF. The CDR3 region has the DNA TGTGCCACCAAAGGACAGGGAGAGGACGAAAAACTGTTTTTT.

The CDR3: CASSPQARRGTGELFF. DNA for the CDR3: TGTGCCAGCAGCCCCCAAGCCCGAAGGGGCACCGGGGAGCTGTTTTTT. The chain couples TRBV9 to TRBJ2-2; TRBD1 might be the D (5 bases). The CDR3 contains 16 residues. Trimming shortened V by 4 bases and J by 4 bases, and 17 bases separated the two germline ends. Germline CDR1 and CDR2: SGDLS and YYNGEE. Supplemented by reference TRBV9 and TRBJ2-2, the full variable domain reads DSGVTQTPKHLITATGQRVTLRCSPRSGDLSVYWYQQSLDQGLQFLIQYYNGEERAKGNILERFSAQQFPDLHSELNLSSLELGDSALYFCASSPQARRGTGELFFGEGSRLTVL.

The V gene is TRBV19, the J gene TRBJ2-2; TRBD1 or TRBD2 may be the D gene (6 bases each). Trimming shortened V by 4 bases and J by 7 bases, and 10 bases separated the two germline ends. This CDR3 is 13 amino acids long. Looked up from germline, CDR1 is LNHDA and CDR2 is SQIVND (reference sequence). The CDR3 DNA is TGTGCCAGTAGTAGGGGGGCCGGCGGGGAGCTGTTTTTT. Translated: CASSRGAGGELFF.

J is TRBJ1-2 and V is TRBV30, with D possibly being TRBD1 (6 bases). V was shortened by 3 bases and J by 5 bases, with 16 bases between the two germline ends. This CDR3 is 14 amino acids long. From germline, CDR1 is GTSNPN and CDR2 SVGIG (reference sequence). CDR3: CAWRGLGGRYGYTF. DNA for the CDR3: TGTGCCTGGAGAGGGTTAGGGGGACGGTATGGCTACACCTTC.

In nucleotides, the CDR3 is TGTGCCAGCAGCCAAACTAGTGCGGACATTCAGTACTTC. Its translation is CASSQTSADIQYF. This sequence joins TRBV7-9 and TRBJ2-4; TRBD2 is a possible D gene (5 bases). CDR1 is SEHNR, CDR2 FQNEAQ, per germline (reference sequence). With 5 bases removed from V and 8 bases from J, the gap between germline ends came to 13 bases. CDR3 length equals 13 residues. Full variable domain (outside the CDR3, taken from reference TRBV7-9 and TRBJ2-4): DTGVSQNPRHKITKRGQNVTFRCDPISEHNRLYWYRQTLGQGPEFLTYFQNEAQLEKSRLLSDRFSAERPKGSFSTLEIQRTEQGDSAMYLCASSQTSADIQYFGAGTRLSVL.

The V call is TRBV9, the J call TRBJ1-2; D gene uncertain. Germline V CDR1 and CDR2: SGDLS, YYNGEE. V gave up 0 bases and J gave up 4 bases, with 10 bases separating them. The CDR3 consists of 14 residues. The CDR3 is CASSVEGRTYGYTF. CDR3 in DNA: TGTGCCAGCAGCGTAGAGGGCAGGACCTATGGCTACACCTTC.

V gene TRBV19 combines with J gene TRBJ2-1; no definite D call. The V end lost 5 bases, the J end lost 0 bases, and 23 bases lay between the germline ends. The CDR3 length is 19 residues. Germline V gene lookup returns CDR1 LNHDA and CDR2 SQIVND (reference sequence). The CDR3 loop reads CASSAHSRAGLSSYNEQFF. For the CDR3, the DNA is TGTGCCAGTAGTGCCCATAGTCGAGCAGGTTTAAGCTCCTACAATGAGCAGTTCTTC.

The chain couples TRBV6-5 to TRBJ1-1, with TRBD1 matching over 8 bases. Looked up from germline, CDR1 is MNHEY and CDR2 is SVGAGI. The CDR3 is 14 residues long. V dropped 6 bases and J dropped 4; count of bases not matched to a gene: 7. The CDR3 loop reads CASRDGQGGTEAFF. CDR3 nucleotide sequence: TGTGCCAGCAGAGATGGACAGGGAGGCACTGAAGCTTTCTTT.

In this sample, this clone turned up once. The chain recombines TRBV5-8 with TRBJ1-5; 7 nucleotides align to TRBD1. Germline V gene lookup returns CDR1 SGHTS and CDR2 YDEGEE. The CDR3 extends over 14 amino acids. J lost 7 bases, V lost 0 bases, and 4 bases had no gene match. As DNA, the CDR3 is TGTGCCAGCAGCTTGGGGGGCAGGGGGCAGCCCCAGCATTTT. Its protein product is CASSLGGRGQPQHF. The whole variable domain, remainder taken from reference TRBV5-8 and TRBJ1-5, is EAGVTQSPTHLIKTRGQQATLRCSPISGHTSVYWYQQALGLGLQFLLWYDEGEERNRGNFPPRFSGRQFPNYSSELNVNALELEDSALYLCASSLGGRGQPQHFGDGTRLSIL.

This chain joins TRBV28 and TRBJ2-7; D might be TRBD1 (6 bases). The CDR3 is 14 residues long. The V end was cut by 8 bases, the J end by 4 bases, with 18 bases between. CDR1 is MDHEN and CDR2 is SYDVKM in the germline V gene. The DNA of the CDR3 is TGTGCCAGCGGACCTCCCTGGACAGATTACGAGCAGTACTTC. Encoded protein: CASGPPWTDYEQYF.

The CDR3: CASSLQGARDEQYF. As DNA, the CDR3 is TGTGCCAGCAGTTTACAAGGGGCGAGGGACGAGCAGTACTTC. The chain has TRBV27 and TRBJ2-7; D tentatively reads TRBD1 or TRBD2 (5 bases each). V was shortened by 2 bases and J by 5 bases, with 13 bases between the two germline ends. The V gene's germline CDR1 is MNHEY and CDR2 SMNVEV (reference sequence). The CDR3 totals 14 residues.

The chain couples TRBV28 to TRBJ1-6, with 7 bases lining up with TRBD1. The CDR3 extends over 13 amino acids. Per germline, CDR1 MDHEN and CDR2 SYDVKM. V lost 10 bases, J lost 6 bases, and 6 bases stayed unmatched. The CDR3 bases are TGTGCCACTACGGGACAGCCTAATTCACCCCTCCACTTT. This sequence encodes CATTGQPNSPLHF.

This chain joins TRBV4-2 and TRBJ2-2; D is perhaps TRBD1 (5 bases). The CDR3 loop spans 17 amino acids. Trimming removed 0 bases from V and 3 bases from J, with 14 bases in between. The germline gives CDR1 LGHNA, CDR2 YNFKEQ. Here the CDR3 DNA reads TGTGCCAGCAGCCAAGATAAATCAGGGTGGGACACCGGGGAGCTGTTTTTT. Translating gives CASSQDKSGWDTGELFF.

The chain uses TRBV5-8 and TRBJ1-4; 10 bases align to TRBD1. V was clipped by 1 base and J by 8 bases; unmatched bases: 8. This CDR3 has 16 residues. The germline V gene encodes CDR1 SGHTS and CDR2 YDEGEE. In DNA, the CDR3 is TGTGCCAGCAGCTTGTACCGGGACAGGGGCGGCGAAAAACTGTTTTTT. Translation: CASSLYRDRGGEKLFF.

The gene calls are TRBV3-1 (or the pseudogene TRBV3-2) and TRBJ1-3, with a possible D match to TRBD1 (5 bases). The CDR3 runs 16 residues. The V end lost 4 bases, the J end lost 3 bases, and 16 bases lay between the germline ends. Germline CDR1 is LGHDT and CDR2 is YNNKEL (reference sequence). The DNA of the CDR3 is TGTGCCAGCAGCCCTACTACCGGGACGGTTGGAAACACCATATATTTT. Its protein is CASSPTTGTVGNTIYF.

The chain recombines TRBV19 with TRBJ2-5, with 11 bases matching TRBD2. The junction had 3 bases not matched to a gene; V was cut back by 4 bases and J by 2 bases. The CDR3 runs to 15 residues. Germline-derived CDR1 and CDR2 are LNHDA and SQIVND (reference sequence). The CDR3 sequence: CASSRLAGRQETQYF. CDR3 coding DNA: TGTGCCAGTAGTAGACTAGCGGGGAGACAAGAGACCCAGTACTTC.